Listed below are T cell receptor beta chains from one sample, sequenced in a study of beta chain features in type 1 diabetes. TCRdb's copy holds only in-frame clones and misses some; the assay was immunoSEQ multiplex PCR. This sample yields hundreds of thousands of clones, of which approximately 10% are seen a single time; more than 0.8% belongs to the top ten. Sequencing was performed on central memory CD4+ T cells from blood. The receptors stem from a man younger than 40 with type 1 diabetes. Both conserved end residues are part of each CDR3. A D gene is named only where the DNA matches it firmly. Clone size is not always given. Where it is, it says once, few, many or a class for expanded clones.

J gene,V gene,D gene,clone size,CDR3 DNA,CDR3 protein
TRBJ1-4,TRBV7-2,.,many,TGTGCCAGCAGCCAGGAGGGGGGCGCAGGTGAAAAACTGTTTTTT,CASSQEGGAGEKLFF
TRBJ1-1,TRBV15,.,few,TGTGCCACCAGCTCTCCGAGGACTGAAGCTTTCTTT,CATSSPRTEAFF
TRBJ2-1,TRBV7-9,.,few,TGTGCCAGCAGCCCCCTAGGGGCCAATGAGCAGTTCTTC,CASSPLGANEQFF
TRBJ2-3,TRBV2,.,few,TGTGCCAGCACTGGACCCAAGCGGGTTCAAAACACAGATACGCAGTATTTT,CASTGPKRVQNTDTQYF
TRBJ2-1,TRBV7-9,.,few,TGTGCCAGCAGTTTCGGACAGAATGAGCAGTTCTTC,CASSFGQNEQFF
TRBJ2-5,TRBV7-8,.,few,TGTGCCAGCAGCGCCGCAGGAGGGGCTGAGACCCAGTACTTC,CASSAAGGAETQYF
TRBJ2-3,TRBV5-4,.,.,TGTGCCAGCAGCTGGGGGTGGGCTGGGGAAGATACGCAGTATTTT,CASSWGWAGEDTQYF
TRBJ2-2,TRBV15,.,many,TGTGCCACCAGCAGAGATCGCCTGAACACCGGGGAGCTGTTTTTT,CATSRDRLNTGELFF
TRBJ1-4,TRBV23-1,TRBD1,.,TGCGCCAGCAGTCAATCGCAGGGACAGGGTCAAGAAAAACTGTTTTTT,CASSQSQGQGQEKLFF
TRBJ2-7,TRBV5-1,.,many,TGCGCCAGCAGCTTGGCCGCTCAGGGTGGCGGGGTCTACGAGCAGTACTTC,CASSLAAQGGGVYEQYF
TRBJ2-3,TRBV5-4,TRBD1,many,TGTGCCAGCAGCTTGGGGACCGGGACAGGGGGGGCAGATACGCAGTATTTT,CASSLGTGTGGADTQYF
TRBJ1-3,TRBV6-6,.,few,TGTGCCAGCACCCCGGGGGGGGCCTCTGGAAACACCATATATTTT,CASTPGGASGNTIYF
TRBJ1-1,TRBV5-1,.,.,TGCGCCAGCAGCCCGGACGGGAACACTGAAGCTTTCTTT,CASSPDGNTEAFF
TRBJ2-6,TRBV9,TRBD2,.,TGTGCCAGCAGCGTAGGACTAGCGGGGGCCACCTCTGGGGCCAACGTCCTGACTTTC,CASSVGLAGATSGANVLTF
TRBJ2-5,TRBV11-2,.,.,TGTGCCAGCAGCTTAGGACTGGGGGGGCCTCAAGAGACCCAGTACTTC,CASSLGLGGPQETQYF
TRBJ2-3,TRBV7-2,.,.,TGTGCCAGCAGCTGGGATACTAGGACAGATACGCAGTATTTT,CASSWDTRTDTQYF
TRBJ2-7,TRBV5-4,TRBD1,few,TGTGCCAGCAGCGTCGGACAGGTCTCCTACGAGCAGTACTTC,CASSVGQVSYEQYF
TRBJ2-3,TRBV14,.,.,TGTGCCAGCAGGGGGAGGAGGGCTCCCCTTTCAGATACGCAGTATTTT,CASRGRRAPLSDTQYF
TRBJ2-3,TRBV7-8,.,.,TGTGCCAGCAGCTTAAAACTAGAGGACACAGATACGCAGTATTTT,CASSLKLEDTDTQYF
TRBJ2-5,TRBV14,.,.,TGTGCCAGCAGCCGGGGGTGGAGAGAGACCCAGTACTTC,CASSRGWRETQYF
TRBJ2-5,TRBV5-1,.,few,TGCGCCAGCAGCTTGAACCCTGGAGAGACCCAGTACTTC,CASSLNPGETQYF
TRBJ1-2,TRBV5-6,.,.,TGTGCCAGCAGCTTGCACTATGGCTACACCTTC,CASSLHYGYTF
TRBJ2-2,TRBV28,.,.,TGTGCCAGTACCTTCTCGTATCCCAGAGGAACCGGGGAGCTGTTTTTT,CASTFSYPRGTGELFF
TRBJ1-5,TRBV10-3,.,.,TGTGCCATCAGGGATTCAGGCGGCAATCAGCCCCAGCATTTT,CAIRDSGGNQPQHF
TRBJ2-5,TRBV30,TRBD1,.,TGTGCCTGCGACAGGGGGCGCAGAGAGACCCAGTACTTC,CACDRGRRETQYF
TRBJ2-6,TRBV18,.,.,TGTGCCAGCTCACCCAGGGACACTGGGGCCAACGTCCTGACTTTC,CASSPRDTGANVLTF
TRBJ2-7,TRBV25-1,TRBD1,.,TGTGCCAGCAGAGACAGGGTTTCCTACGAGCAGTACTTC,CASRDRVSYEQYF
TRBJ1-1,TRBV5-1,.,.,TGCGCCAGCAGCCCGCGGGACCCAGGGACTGAAGCTTTCTTT,CASSPRDPGTEAFF
TRBJ2-3,TRBV5-4,TRBD2,few,TGTGCCAGCAGTTTGCCAATTCAGGGAGGGAGGGATACGCAGTATTTT,CASSLPIQGGRDTQYF
TRBJ2-3,TRBV5-1,TRBD2,many,TGCGCCAGCAGAGCGGGGGCAGATACGCAGTATTTT,CASRAGADTQYF
TRBJ1-5,TRBV28,TRBD1,few,TGTGCCACAAGACAGGGCCTTAATCAGCCCCAGCATTTT,CATRQGLNQPQHF
TRBJ2-7,TRBV5-1,.,.,TGCGCCAGCAGCTTTTCAGATGACTCCTACGAGCAGTACTTC,CASSFSDDSYEQYF
TRBJ1-3,TRBV6-5,.,.,TGTGCCAGCAGGGGCGGCCAAATCTCTGGAAACACCATATATTTT,CASRGGQISGNTIYF
TRBJ2-5,TRBV5-1,TRBD1,.,TGCGCCAGCAGCCGTCAAGGGGGCGGGGAGACCCAGTACTTC,CASSRQGGGETQYF
TRBJ2-7,TRBV5-6,.,few,TGTGCCAGCAGCTTTCGGGGTCGCCACTACGAGCAGTACTTC,CASSFRGRHYEQYF
TRBJ1-1,TRBV6-6,.,.,TGTGCCAGCCTCTCGATCTACGGGGCATCGGAAGCTTTCTTT,CASLSIYGASEAFF
TRBJ1-2,TRBV5-1,.,few,TGCGCCAGCAGCTTGGCCGGCTCACCTTCTAACTATGGCTACACCTTC,CASSLAGSPSNYGYTF
TRBJ2-1,TRBV9,.,many,TGTGCCAGCAGCGTCGGGCTGATGAATGACAATGAGCAGTTCTTC,CASSVGLMNDNEQFF
TRBJ1-1,TRBV5-1,.,.,TGCGCCAGCAGCTTGGCCATATCCCGGGCACCCAACACTGAAGCTTTCTTT,CASSLAISRAPNTEAFF
TRBJ2-3,TRBV4-3,.,.,TGCGCCAGCAGCCAAGGTGGCTTAGAATCCACAGATACGCAGTATTTT,CASSQGGLESTDTQYF